This passage covers 15 T cell receptor beta chains from one sample sequenced in a study of patients and donors after allogeneic stem cell transplantation. TCRdb recomputed calls from the RT-PCR reads with MiXCR, one row per CDR3 protein. The data hold about a million distinct CDR3 sequences, with about a sixth observed a single time. Sequencing was carried out using blood, either unsorted or a sorted T cell fraction (not recorded which). These TCRs come from a human donor who was either an allogeneic HSCT recipient or a stem cell or donor lymphocyte infusion donor (not recorded which). It is not recorded whose cells these are; they may come from a transplant donor.

This clonotype was picked up a small number of times. The chain employs TRBV25-1 and TRBJ2-1, with a tentative D call TRBD1 (5 bases). The CDR3 length is 16 residues. Germline V gene data show CDR1 as MGHDK and CDR2 as SYGVNS. V dropped 6 bases and J dropped 0 bases, with 15 bases sitting between them. The CDR3 nucleotides are TGTGCCAGCAGCGCGTCATTAGGGGTCTCCTACAATGAGCAGTTCTTC. It encodes CASSASLGVSYNEQFF.

This clonotype came up a few times. The rearrangement uses TRBV7-2 and TRBJ2-1; the D is unclear. The CDR3 contains 13 residues. Germline V CDR1 and CDR2: SGHTA, FQGNSA. V dropped 1 base and J dropped 6 bases, with 7 bases sitting between them. The CDR3 DNA reads TGTGCCAGCAGCTTAGACTTCTTCAATGAGCAGTTCTTC. The encoded protein is CASSLDFFNEQFF.

V gene TRBV29-1 combines with J gene TRBJ2-7; D is possibly TRBD2 (6 bases). This CDR3 is built from 14 residues. V lost 1 base and J 0 bases, leaving 10 bases between the germline ends. In germline, CDR1 is SQVTM, CDR2 ANQGSEA. The chain's CDR3 is CSVEVRGSSYEQYF. In DNA form, the CDR3 reads TGCAGCGTTGAAGTGCGGGGAAGCTCCTACGAGCAGTACTTC.

This clonotype has just a few counts. The gene calls are TRBV7-2 and TRBJ2-3; 11 positions match TRBD2. The CDR3 is 17 amino acids. The junction had 3 bases not matched to a gene; V was cut back by 0 bases and J by 1 base. Germline V lookup: CDR1 SGHTA, CDR2 FQGNSA. The CDR3 DNA is TGTGCCAGCAGCTTAGCTCTAGCGGGGGGCCGCACAGATACGCAGTATTTT. Amino acids: CASSLALAGGRTDTQYF.

The chain recombines TRBV4-3 with TRBJ2-7; D is uncertain. V lost 0 bases to trimming and J lost 3 bases, with 9 bases between them. The CDR3 covers 14 residues. In germline, CDR1 is LGHNA, CDR2 YSLEER. The CDR3: CASSQDLGFYEQYF. The CDR3 DNA reads as TGCGCCAGCAGCCAAGATCTGGGGTTCTACGAGCAGTACTTC.

This clonotype has just a few counts. This chain joins TRBV4-1 and TRBJ2-7; TRBD1 might be the D (5 bases). The CDR3 extends over 14 amino acids. Trimming removed 1 base at V and 3 bases at J, with 10 bases between. Per germline, CDR1 MGHRA and CDR2 YSYEKL. CDR3 sequence reads: CASSQGRVGYEQYF. The DNA for the CDR3 is TGCGCCAGCAGCCAAGGCAGGGTGGGCTACGAGCAGTACTTC.

The chain couples TRBV29-1 to TRBJ1-2; TRBD1 is a possible D gene (5 bases). The CDR3 is 12 residues long. Trimming took 6 bases from V and 7 from J, leaving 15 bases between them. Germline V gene lookup returns CDR1 SQVTM and CDR2 ANQGSEA. CDR3 coding DNA: TGCAGCGTACCGGTCAGGCAGGGTGGCTACACCTTC. Translating gives CSVPVRQGGYTF.

A few counts support this clonotype. V is TRBV3-1 and J is TRBJ2-5; D is undetermined. Germline CDR1 is LGHDT and CDR2 is YNNKEL (reference sequence). V lost 7 bases and J lost 2, with 11 bases in between. The length of the CDR3 is 13 residues. This CDR3 reads CASTSWAQETQYF. CDR3 sequence (DNA): TGTGCCAGCACCTCGTGGGCTCAAGAGACCCAGTACTTC.

This clonotype appeared a few times. The rearrangement joins TRBV25-1 to TRBJ1-3; the D gene is possibly TRBD1 (6 bases). The V and J ends lost 4 bases and 4 bases respectively, with 11 bases between them. This CDR3 spans 14 amino acids. Germline lookup yields CDR1 MGHDK and CDR2 SYGVNS. The CDR3: CASSATGMGNTIYF. DNA for the CDR3: TGTGCCAGCAGTGCCACAGGGATGGGAAACACCATATATTTT. The variable domain in full, with the rest retrieved from reference TRBV25-1 and TRBJ1-3, is EADIYQTPRYLVIGTGKKITLECSQTMGHDKMYWYQQDPGMELHLIHYSYGVNSTEKGDLSSESTVSRIRTEHFPLTLESARPSHTSQYLCASSATGMGNTIYFGEGSWLTVV.

This clonotype was observed a few times. The CDR3 bases are TGTGCCAGCAGTTTAAATGGGGGAGCGGTCGGCGAGCAGTACTTC. Translation: CASSLNGGAVGEQYF. The gene calls are TRBV12-3 or TRBV12-4 and TRBJ2-7; perhaps D is TRBD1 or TRBD2 (5 bases each). The length of the CDR3 is 15 residues. V dropped 2 bases and J dropped 6 bases, with 17 bases sitting between them.

This clonotype was counted many times. The chain has TRBV12-3 or TRBV12-4 and TRBJ1-1, with 9 positions matching TRBD1. CDR3 length: 16 residues. The V gene end was trimmed by 2 bases and the J gene end by 4 bases; junction bases not matched to a gene: 8. The CDR3 nucleotides read TGTGCCAGCAGTTTACGGGACAGGGTTTTTGTCACTGAAGCTTTCTTT. Protein sequence: CASSLRDRVFVTEAFF.

The chain links TRBV7-9 to TRBJ2-5; 9 nucleotides align to TRBD1. The trim removed 4 bases at V and 3 bases at J, leaving 6 bases unmatched. The germline CDR1 and CDR2 sequences are SEHNR and FQNEAQ (reference sequence). The CDR3 has 15 amino acids. The CDR3 DNA reads TGTGCCAGCAGCTCCACTCGGACAGGGGAAGAGACCCAGTACTTC. Translation gives CASSSTRTGEETQYF. Combining the CDR3 with reference TRBV7-9 and TRBJ2-5 gives the whole variable domain DTGVSQNPRHKITKRGQNVTFRCDPISEHNRLYWYRQTLGQGPEFLTYFQNEAQLEKSRLLSDRFSAERPKGSFSTLEIQRTEQGDSAMYLCASSSTRTGEETQYFGPGTRLLVL.

The chain links TRBV4-3 to TRBJ2-7; no clear D gene. The CDR3 length is 16 residues. CDR1 is LGHNA, CDR2 YSLEER, per germline. The ends were cut back, 0 bases at V and 1 base at J, with 13 bases in the middle. CDR3 in DNA: TGCGCCAGCAGCCAAGATCGGAACAGCGCGTCCTACGAGCAGTACTTC. Translation gives CASSQDRNSASYEQYF.

This rearrangement joins TRBV6-2 or TRBV6-3 to TRBJ1-5; possibly TRBD1 for D (5 bases). CDR3 size: 13 residues. The V gene's germline CDR1 is MNHEY and CDR2 SVGEGT. V dropped 5 bases and J dropped 5 bases, with 10 bases sitting between them. CDR3 DNA: TGTGCCAGCAGTCGGCTCAGGGATCAGCCCCAGCATTTT. It encodes CASSRLRDQPQHF.

The V and J genes are TRBV20-1 and TRBJ2-5; tentatively, D is TRBD2 (6 bases). Germline lookup yields CDR1 DFQATT and CDR2 SNEGSKA (reference sequence). V lost 3 bases, J lost 2 bases, and 19 bases lay in between. The CDR3 is 16 residues long. The CDR3 spells CSARLGGRGRQETQYF. The DNA of the CDR3 is TGCAGTGCTAGGTTAGGAGGGCGAGGGAGACAAGAGACCCAGTACTTC.